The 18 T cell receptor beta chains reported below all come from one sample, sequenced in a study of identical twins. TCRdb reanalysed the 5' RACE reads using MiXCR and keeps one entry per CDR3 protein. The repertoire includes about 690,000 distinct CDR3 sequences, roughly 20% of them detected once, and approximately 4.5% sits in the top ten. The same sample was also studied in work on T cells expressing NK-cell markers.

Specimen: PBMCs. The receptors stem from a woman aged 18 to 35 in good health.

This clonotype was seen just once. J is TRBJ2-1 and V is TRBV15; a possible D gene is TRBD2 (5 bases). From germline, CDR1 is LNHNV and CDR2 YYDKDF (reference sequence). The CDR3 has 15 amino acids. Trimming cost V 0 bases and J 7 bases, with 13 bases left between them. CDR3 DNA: TGTGCCACCAGCAGAGATCTCGGGGTTGAGAATGAGCAGTTCTTC. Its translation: CATSRDLGVENEQFF. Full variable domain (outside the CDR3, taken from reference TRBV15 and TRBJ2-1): DAMVIQNPRYQVTQFGKPVTLSCSQTLNHNVMYWYQQKSSQAPKLLFHYYDKDFNNEADTPDNFQSRRPNTSFCFLDIRSPGLGDTAMYLCATSRDLGVENEQFFGPGTRLTVL.

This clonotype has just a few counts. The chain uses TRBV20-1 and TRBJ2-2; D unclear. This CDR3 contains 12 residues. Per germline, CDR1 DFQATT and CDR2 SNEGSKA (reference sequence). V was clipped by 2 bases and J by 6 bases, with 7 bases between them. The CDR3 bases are TGCAGTGCTAGACACCCGGCCGGGGAGCTGTTTTTT. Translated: CSARHPAGELFF.

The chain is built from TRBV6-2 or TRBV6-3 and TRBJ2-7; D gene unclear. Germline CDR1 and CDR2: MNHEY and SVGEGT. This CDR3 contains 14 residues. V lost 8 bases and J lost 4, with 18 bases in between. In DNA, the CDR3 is TGTGCCAGCTTTGGAGTGCAGTTATATTACGAGCAGTACTTC. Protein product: CASFGVQLYYEQYF.

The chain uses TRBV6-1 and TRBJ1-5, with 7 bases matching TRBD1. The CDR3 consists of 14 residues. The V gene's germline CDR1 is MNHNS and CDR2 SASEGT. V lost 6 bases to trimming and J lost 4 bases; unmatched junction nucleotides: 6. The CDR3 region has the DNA TGTGCCAGCAGCCGTGGGACAGAGAATCAGCCCCAGCATTTT. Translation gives CASSRGTENQPQHF.

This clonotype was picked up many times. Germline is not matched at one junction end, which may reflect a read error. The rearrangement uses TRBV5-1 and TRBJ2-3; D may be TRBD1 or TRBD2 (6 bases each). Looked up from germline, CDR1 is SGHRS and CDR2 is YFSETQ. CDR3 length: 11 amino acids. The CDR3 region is CASRGGDTQYF. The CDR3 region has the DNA TGTGCCAGCAGGGGAGGAGATACGCAGTATTTT.

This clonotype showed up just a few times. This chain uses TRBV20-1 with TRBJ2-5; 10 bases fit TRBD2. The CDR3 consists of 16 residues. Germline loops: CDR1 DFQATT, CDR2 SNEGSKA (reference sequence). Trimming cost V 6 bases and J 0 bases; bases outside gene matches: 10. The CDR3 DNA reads TGCAGTGCAAGTACCGGGACTAGCGTAGACCAAGAGACCCAGTACTTC. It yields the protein CSASTGTSVDQETQYF.

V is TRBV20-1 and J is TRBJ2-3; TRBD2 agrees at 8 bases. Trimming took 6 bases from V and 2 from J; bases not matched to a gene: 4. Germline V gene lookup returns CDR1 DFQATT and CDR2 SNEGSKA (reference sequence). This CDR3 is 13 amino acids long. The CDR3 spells CSALAGHTDTQYF. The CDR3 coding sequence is TGCAGTGCATTAGCGGGACACACAGATACGCAGTATTTT.

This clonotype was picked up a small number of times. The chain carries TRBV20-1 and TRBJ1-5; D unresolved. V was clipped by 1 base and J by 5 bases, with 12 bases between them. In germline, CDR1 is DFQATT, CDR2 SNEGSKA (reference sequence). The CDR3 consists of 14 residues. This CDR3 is CSARADGGHQPQHF. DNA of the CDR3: TGCAGTGCTAGAGCGGATGGAGGGCATCAGCCCCAGCATTTT.

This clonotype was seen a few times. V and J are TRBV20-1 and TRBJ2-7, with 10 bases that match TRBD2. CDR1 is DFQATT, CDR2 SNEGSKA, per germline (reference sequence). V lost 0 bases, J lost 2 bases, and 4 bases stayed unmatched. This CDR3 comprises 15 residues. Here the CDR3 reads CSARDGAGGPYEQYF. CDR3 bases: TGCAGTGCTAGAGATGGAGCGGGAGGGCCCTACGAGCAGTACTTC.

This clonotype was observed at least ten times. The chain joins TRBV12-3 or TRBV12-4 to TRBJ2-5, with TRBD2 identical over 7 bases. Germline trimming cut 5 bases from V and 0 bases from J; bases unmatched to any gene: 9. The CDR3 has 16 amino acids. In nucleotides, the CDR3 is TGTGCCAGCAGTGACACGACTAGCCTGTACCAAGAGACCCAGTACTTC. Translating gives CASSDTTSLYQETQYF.

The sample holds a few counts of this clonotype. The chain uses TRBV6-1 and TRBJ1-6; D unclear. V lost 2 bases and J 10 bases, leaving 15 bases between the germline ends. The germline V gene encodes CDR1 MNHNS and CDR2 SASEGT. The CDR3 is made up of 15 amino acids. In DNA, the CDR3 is TGTGCCAGCAGTGAATTGATAGGGCACGGGTCACCCCTCCACTTT. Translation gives CASSELIGHGSPLHF.

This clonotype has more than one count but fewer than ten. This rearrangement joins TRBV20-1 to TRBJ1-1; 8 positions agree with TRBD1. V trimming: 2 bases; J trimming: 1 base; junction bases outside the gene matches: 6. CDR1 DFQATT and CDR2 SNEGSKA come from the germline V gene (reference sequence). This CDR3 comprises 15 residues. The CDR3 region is CSARWQGARNTEAFF. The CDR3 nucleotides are TGCAGTGCTAGATGGCAGGGGGCTCGGAACACTGAAGCTTTCTTT.

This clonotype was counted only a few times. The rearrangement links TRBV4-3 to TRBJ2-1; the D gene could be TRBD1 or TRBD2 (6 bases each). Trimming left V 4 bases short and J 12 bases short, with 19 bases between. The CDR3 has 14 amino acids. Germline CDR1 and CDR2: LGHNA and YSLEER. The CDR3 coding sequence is TGCGCCAGCAGCCCCTATGAGCGGGCAGGGGTGCAGTTCTTC. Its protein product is CASSPYERAGVQFF.

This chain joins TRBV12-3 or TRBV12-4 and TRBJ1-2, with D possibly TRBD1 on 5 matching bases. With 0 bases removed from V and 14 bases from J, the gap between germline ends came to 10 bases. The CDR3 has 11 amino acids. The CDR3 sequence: CASSLAGDRTF. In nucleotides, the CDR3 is TGTGCCAGCAGTTTAGCGGGGGATCGGACCTTC.

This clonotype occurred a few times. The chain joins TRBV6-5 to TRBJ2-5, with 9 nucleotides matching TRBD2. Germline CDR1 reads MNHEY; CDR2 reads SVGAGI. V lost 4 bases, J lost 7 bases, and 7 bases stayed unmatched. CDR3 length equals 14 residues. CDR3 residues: CASSFASGVWTQYF. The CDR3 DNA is TGTGCCAGCAGTTTCGCTAGCGGGGTGTGGACCCAGTACTTC.

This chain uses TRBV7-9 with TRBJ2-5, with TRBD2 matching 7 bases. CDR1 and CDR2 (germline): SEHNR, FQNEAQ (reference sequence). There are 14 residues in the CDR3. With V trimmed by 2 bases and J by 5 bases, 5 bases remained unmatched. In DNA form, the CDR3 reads TGTGCCAGCAGCTTACGCGGGAGCGGTGAGACCCAGTACTTC. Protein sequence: CASSLRGSGETQYF.

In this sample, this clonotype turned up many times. DNA for the CDR3: TGTGCCAGCAGCTCAGGGAGCGGCACAGATACGCAGTATTTT. This translates into CASSSGSGTDTQYF. The chain employs TRBV7-3 and TRBJ2-3; perhaps D is TRBD1 or TRBD2 (5 bases each). CDR1 and CDR2 (germline): SGHTA, FQGTGA. The CDR3 is made up of 14 amino acids. Trimming removed 4 bases at V and 1 base at J, with 9 bases between.

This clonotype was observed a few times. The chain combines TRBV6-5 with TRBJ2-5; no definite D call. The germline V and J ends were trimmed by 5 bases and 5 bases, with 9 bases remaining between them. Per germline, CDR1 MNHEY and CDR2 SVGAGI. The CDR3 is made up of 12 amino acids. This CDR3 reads CASSGRGETQYF. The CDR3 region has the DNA TGTGCCAGCAGTGGTCGTGGGGAGACCCAGTACTTC.